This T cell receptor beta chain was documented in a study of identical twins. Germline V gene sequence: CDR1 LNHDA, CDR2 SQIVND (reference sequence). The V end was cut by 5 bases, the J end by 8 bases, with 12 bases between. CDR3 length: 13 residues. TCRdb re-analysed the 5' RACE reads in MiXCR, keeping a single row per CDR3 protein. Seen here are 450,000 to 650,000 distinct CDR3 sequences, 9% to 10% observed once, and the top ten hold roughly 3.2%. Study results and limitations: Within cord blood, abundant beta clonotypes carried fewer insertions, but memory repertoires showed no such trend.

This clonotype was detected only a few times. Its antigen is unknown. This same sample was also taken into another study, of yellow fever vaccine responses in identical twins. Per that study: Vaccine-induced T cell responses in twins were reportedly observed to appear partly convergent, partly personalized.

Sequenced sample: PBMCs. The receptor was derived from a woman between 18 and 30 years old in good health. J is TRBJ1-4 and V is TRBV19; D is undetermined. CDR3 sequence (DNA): TGTGCCAGTAGTGGAGGGATTCGGGAAAAACTGTTTTTT. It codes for CASSGGIREKLFF.